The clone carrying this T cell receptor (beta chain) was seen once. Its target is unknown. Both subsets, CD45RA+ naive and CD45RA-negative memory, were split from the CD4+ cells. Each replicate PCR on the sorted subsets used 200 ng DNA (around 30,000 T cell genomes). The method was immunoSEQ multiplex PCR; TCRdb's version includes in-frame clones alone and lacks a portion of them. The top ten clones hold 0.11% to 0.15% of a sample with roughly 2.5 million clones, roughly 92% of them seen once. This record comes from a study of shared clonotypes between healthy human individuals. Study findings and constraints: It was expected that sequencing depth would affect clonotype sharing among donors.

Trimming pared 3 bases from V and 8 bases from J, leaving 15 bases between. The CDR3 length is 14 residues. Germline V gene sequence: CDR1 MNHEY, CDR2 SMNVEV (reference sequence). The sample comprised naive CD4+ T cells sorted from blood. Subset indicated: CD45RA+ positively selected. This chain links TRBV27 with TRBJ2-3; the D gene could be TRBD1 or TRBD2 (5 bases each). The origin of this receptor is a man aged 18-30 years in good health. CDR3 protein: CASSLSAGTGTQYF. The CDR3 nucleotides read TGTGCCAGCAGTTTGTCCGCCGGGACGGGTACGCAGTATTTT.